These 18 T cell receptor beta chains were sequenced from one sample in a study of blood T cell repertoires in COVID-19. Sequencing was performed with immunoSEQ multiplex PCR; in TCRdb, only in-frame clones are kept and a portion is missing. Of some 340,000 clones listed, over 90% were seen once; the top ten hold 3% to 5%. Sequenced input: PBMCs or T cells enriched from blood (not recorded which). These receptors were taken from a woman aged 30 to 39 who had been exposed to COVID-19.

The chain recombines TRBV21-1 with TRBJ2-1; the table's D call, TRBD2, has no DNA check behind it. TRBV21-1 is assigned pseudogene status. There are 18 residues in the CDR3. CDR3 loop: CASSKATKGLAGYNEQFF. In DNA form, the CDR3 reads TGTGCCAGCAGCAAAGCGACCAAGGGACTAGCGGGGTACAATGAGCAGTTCTTC.

The chain couples TRBV11-3 to TRBJ1-1, with D unclear. The CDR3 is 14 residues long. Trimming shortened V by 2 bases and J by 0 bases, and 7 bases separated the two germline ends. Germline V lookup: CDR1 SGHNT, CDR2 YENEEA. CDR3 in amino acids: CASSLSGLNTEAFF. The CDR3 DNA follows: TGTGCCAGCAGCTTATCTGGCCTGAACACTGAAGCTTTCTTT.

V gene TRBV27 combines with J gene TRBJ1-6, with D perhaps matching TRBD1 (6 bases). The V and J ends lost 1 base and 5 bases respectively, with 9 bases between them. Germline CDR1 reads MNHEY; CDR2 reads SMNVEV (reference sequence). CDR3 length: 15 amino acids. Here the CDR3 DNA reads TGTGCCAGCAGTTTATTAGGACAGCATAATTCACCCCTCCACTTT. It specifies CASSLLGQHNSPLHF.

This clone was picked up one time. The rearrangement uses TRBV9 and TRBJ1-2; tentatively, D is TRBD1 (6 bases). The germline V gene encodes CDR1 SGDLS and CDR2 YYNGEE. There are 13 residues in the CDR3. Between the trimmed V and J ends, which lost 5 bases and 0 bases, there was a span of 8 bases. DNA for the CDR3: TGTGCCAGCAGTACAGGGACTAACTATGGCTACACCTTC. Translation: CASSTGTNYGYTF.

The V call is TRBV30, the J call TRBJ1-2; D unresolved. The CDR3 covers 13 residues. Trimming cost V 4 bases and J 2 bases, with 11 bases left between them. Germline V gene sequence: CDR1 GTSNPN, CDR2 SVGIG (reference sequence). CDR3 sequence reads: CAWTLAGNYGYTF. The CDR3 region has the DNA TGTGCCTGGACTCTCGCCGGGAACTATGGCTACACCTTC.

The chain joins TRBV11-1 to TRBJ2-5, with 8 bases fitting TRBD2. CDR1 and CDR2 (germline): SGHAT, FQDESV (reference sequence). This CDR3 is 14 amino acids long. V shed 1 base and J 4 bases; nucleotides not matched to a gene: 2. For the CDR3, the DNA is TGTGCCAGCAGCTTAGTCGCGGGGGGAGAGACCCAGTACTTC. This sequence encodes CASSLVAGGETQYF.

The rearrangement uses TRBV3-1 (or the pseudogene TRBV3-2) and TRBJ2-1, with TRBD1 as a possible D gene (5 bases). The CDR3 has 12 residues. Germline V lookup: CDR1 LGHDT, CDR2 YNNKEL (reference sequence). Deletions cut 8 bases from V and 4 bases from J, with 9 bases between. Here the CDR3 DNA reads TGTGCCAGCGATTCAGGGTACAATGAGCAGTTCTTC. Its translation is CASDSGYNEQFF.

The chain combines TRBV2 with TRBJ1-4; D may be TRBD1 (6 bases). Germline values: CDR1 SNHLY, CDR2 FYNNEI. Trimming cost V 8 bases and J 3 bases, with 10 bases left between them. CDR3 length: 13 amino acids. The CDR3: CASRTGSNEKLFF. Written as DNA, the CDR3 is TGTGCCAGCCGAACAGGGTCTAATGAAAAACTGTTTTTT. Filled out from reference TRBV2 and TRBJ1-4, the complete variable domain reads EPEVTQTPSHQVTQMGQEVILRCVPISNHLYFYWYRQILGQKVEFLVSFYNNEISEKSEIFDDQFSVERPDGSNFTLKIRSTKLEDSAMYFCASRTGSNEKLFFGSGTQLSVL.

This chain joins TRBV11-2 and TRBJ2-3; 8 bases match TRBD2. Germline CDR1 SGHAT, CDR2 FQNNGV. The CDR3 runs 15 residues. V shed 0 bases and J 10 bases; nucleotides not matched to a gene: 9. The CDR3 DNA sequence: TGTGCCAGCAGCTTAGATCAGGACTCCGGGAGGGCGCAGTATTTT. Protein product: CASSLDQDSGRAQYF.

This chain connects TRBV19 to TRBJ1-4, with TRBD1 identical over 8 bases. The length of the CDR3 is 15 residues. The junction had 13 bases not matched to a gene; V was cut back by 9 bases and J by 7 bases. The V gene's germline CDR1 is LNHDA and CDR2 SQIVND (reference sequence). This CDR3 is CARSGQGGYGEKLFF. DNA of the CDR3: TGTGCCAGGTCCGGACAGGGCGGTTATGGTGAAAAACTGTTTTTT.

The CDR3 is CSASSPRWQETQYF. The CDR3, as DNA: TGCAGTGCTAGTTCCCCGCGGTGGCAAGAGACCCAGTACTTC. The V gene is TRBV20-1, the J gene TRBJ2-5, with D uncertain. V lost 3 bases and J lost 2, with 13 bases in between. The length of the CDR3 is 14 residues. The germline V gene encodes CDR1 DFQATT and CDR2 SNEGSKA (reference sequence).

The rearrangement joins TRBV2 to TRBJ2-1; D may be TRBD1 (5 bases). Per germline, CDR1 SNHLY and CDR2 FYNNEI. V was trimmed by 1 base and J by 8 bases, leaving 9 bases between them. The CDR3 runs to 13 residues. CDR3 protein: CASSEGWGYEQFF. CDR3 nucleotide sequence: TGTGCCAGCAGTGAAGGGTGGGGCTATGAGCAGTTCTTC.

The chain carries TRBV18 and TRBJ2-7, with D maybe TRBD1 (5 bases). In germline, CDR1 is KGHSH, CDR2 LQKENI. V lost 0 bases, J lost 5 bases, and 14 bases lay in between. The CDR3 runs to 15 residues. The CDR3 is CASSPPTGSLHEQYF. The CDR3 bases are TGTGCCAGCTCACCACCCACAGGATCATTGCACGAGCAGTACTTC.

V and J are TRBV4-2 and TRBJ2-6; 11 bases are shared with TRBD1. This CDR3 has 18 amino acids. With V trimmed by 4 bases and J by 5 bases, 10 bases remained unmatched. Germline assignment: CDR1 LGHNA and CDR2 YNFKEQ. The CDR3 sequence: CASSPRRDRGSRANVLTF. The CDR3 DNA follows: TGTGCCAGCAGCCCAAGGCGGGACAGGGGGTCTCGGGCCAACGTCCTGACTTTC.

This chain links TRBV7-6 with TRBJ2-7; maybe TRBD1 (8 bases). The V end lost 3 bases, the J end lost 2 bases, and 14 bases lay between the germline ends. This CDR3 region has 15 residues. CDR1 and CDR2 (germline): SGHVS, FNYEAQ. The CDR3 DNA reads TGTGCCAGCAGCTTCGGACAGGGAGGGACCTACGAGCAGTACTTC. Its translation is CASSFGQGGTYEQYF.

V usage is TRBV25-1 and J usage is TRBJ1-2; perhaps TRBD1 as D (6 bases). The CDR3 is 12 residues long. Germline V gives CDR1 MGHDK, CDR2 SYGVNS. In DNA, the CDR3 is TGTGCTACACAGGGTGGTGACTATGGCTACACCTTC. Amino acids: CATQGGDYGYTF.

The V and J genes are TRBV10-3 and TRBJ2-3; weak D call: TRBD2 (5 bases). The germline V gene encodes CDR1 ENHRY and CDR2 SYGVKD. With 2 bases removed from V and 3 bases from J, the gap between germline ends came to 12 bases. This CDR3 spans 15 amino acids. The CDR3 bases are TGTGCCATCAGTGAGCTGGGAACGGGGACAGATACGCAGTATTTT. Its protein product is CAISELGTGTDTQYF.

The V and J genes are TRBV7-9 and TRBJ1-2, with a weak D call TRBD1 (6 bases). V gave up 5 bases and J gave up 1 base, with 14 bases separating them. The CDR3 consists of 15 residues. Germline V gene lookup returns CDR1 SEHNR and CDR2 FQNEAQ (reference sequence). The CDR3, as DNA: TGTGCCAGCAGCCGTACCGGGACAATTAACTATGGCTACACCTTC. It encodes CASSRTGTINYGYTF.